These 13 T cell receptor beta chains originate from one sample sequenced in a study of T cell responses to AZD1222 COVID-19 vaccine. Here immunoSEQ multiplex PCR was the method, and the copy in TCRdb shows in-frame clones only, minus some. Altogether under 150,000 clones are present, roughly 88% being singletons, with the ten largest covering 1.5% to 2%. The sample in question was peripheral blood, obtained on day 0 of AZD1222 vaccination. All receptors derive from an adult in good health.

This chain joins TRBV3-1 (or the pseudogene TRBV3-2) and TRBJ2-1; either TRBD1 or TRBD2 may supply D (6 bases each). From germline, CDR1 is LGHDT and CDR2 YNNKEL (reference sequence). Deletions cut 4 bases from V and 5 bases from J, with 12 bases between. This CDR3 contains 14 residues. The CDR3, as DNA: TGTGCCAGCAGCCTATCTAGGGGGGACAATGAGCAGTTCTTC. It encodes CASSLSRGDNEQFF.

The V call is TRBV18, the J call TRBJ1-1; 10 nucleotides align to TRBD1. The ends lost 3 bases at V and 1 base at J; junction bases unmatched: 2. Germline loops: CDR1 KGHSH, CDR2 LQKENI. This CDR3 has 15 residues. CDR3: CASSPGTGANTEAFF. The CDR3, as DNA: TGTGCCAGCTCACCCGGGACAGGGGCGAACACTGAAGCTTTCTTT.

The CDR3 DNA sequence: TGTGCCTGGAGTGTACGTTTGCGAGATACGCAGTATTTT. Amino acids: CAWSVRLRDTQYF. V gene TRBV30 combines with J gene TRBJ2-3, with D uncertain. The CDR3 totals 13 residues. Germline values: CDR1 GTSNPN, CDR2 SVGIG (reference sequence). With 0 bases removed from V and 5 bases from J, the gap between germline ends came to 9 bases.

CDR3 sequence: CASSLRGHRLGHQPQHF. The CDR3 nucleotides are TGTGCCAGCAGCCTCAGGGGGCATCGCCTTGGTCACCAGCCCCAGCATTTT. The chain uses TRBV7-2 and TRBJ1-5, with TRBD1 matching 8 bases. Looked up from germline, CDR1 is SGHTA and CDR2 is FQGNSA. The V and J ends lost 5 bases and 7 bases, in that order; junction bases with no gene match: 16. The CDR3 has 17 amino acids.

The V gene is TRBV5-4, the J gene TRBJ2-2; 7 bases map to TRBD2. There are 14 residues in the CDR3. Looked up from germline, CDR1 is SGHNT and CDR2 is YYREEE (reference sequence). The V segment lost 7 bases and the J segment 0 bases; nucleotides outside the gene matches: 3. In nucleotides, the CDR3 is TGTGCCAGCGGAGCGGGGACGAACACCGGGGAGCTGTTTTTT. Translated: CASGAGTNTGELFF.

The chain links TRBV15 to TRBJ2-3; D might be TRBD1 or TRBD2, each matching 5 bases. The CDR3 covers 17 residues. Trimming removed 3 bases from V and 6 bases from J, with 22 bases in between. Germline assignment: CDR1 LNHNV and CDR2 YYDKDF (reference sequence). CDR3 sequence (DNA): TGTGCCACCAGCAGGGGCCGGGACGTAAGCCCCGCGGATACGCAGTATTTT. Its translation: CATSRGRDVSPADTQYF.

This clone was detected a few times. The V and J genes are TRBV5-1 and TRBJ1-4; D unclear. Germline V gene sequence: CDR1 SGHRS, CDR2 YFSETQ. V was clipped by 0 bases and J by 7 bases, with 13 bases between them. The CDR3 runs 15 residues. DNA for the CDR3: TGCGCCAGCAGCTTGGCCCCTACTCGGCGTGAAAAACTGTTTTTT. Encoded protein: CASSLAPTRREKLFF.

Here the CDR3 reads CASSSSYEQYF. The CDR3 region has the DNA TGTGCCAGTAGTTCCTCCTACGAGCAGTACTTC. J is TRBJ2-7 and V is TRBV19; D unresolved. Germline values: CDR1 LNHDA, CDR2 SQIVND (reference sequence). This CDR3 region has 11 residues. Trimming cost V 5 bases and J 0 bases, with 2 bases left between them.

This clone was recorded only once. CDR3 sequence: CSVGIGTDLSGNTIYF. In DNA form, the CDR3 reads TGCAGCGTTGGGATCGGGACAGATCTCTCTGGAAACACCATATATTTT. The V gene is TRBV29-1, the J gene TRBJ1-3, with 7 bases lining up with TRBD1. The CDR3 spans 16 residues. The V segment lost 4 bases and the J segment 0 bases; nucleotides outside the gene matches: 9. CDR1 is SQVTM and CDR2 is ANQGSEA in the germline V gene.

The chain couples TRBV6-5 to TRBJ2-7; perhaps TRBD2 as D (6 bases). The CDR3 spans 13 residues. Trimming removed 6 bases from V and 9 bases from J, with 18 bases in between. CDR1 and CDR2 from the germline V gene are MNHEY and SVGAGI. CDR3 sequence: CASSLSREKGQYF. CDR3 bases: TGTGCCAGCAGCCTAAGCCGGGAGAAGGGGCAGTACTTC.

The chain carries TRBV27 and TRBJ2-5; 8 nucleotides line up with TRBD2. The germline CDR1 and CDR2 sequences are MNHEY and SMNVEV (reference sequence). This CDR3 region has 15 residues. The ends lost 6 bases at V and 3 bases at J; junction bases unmatched: 9. The CDR3, as DNA: TGTGCCAGCAGCCCTGGTGCAGCGGGGGAAGAGACCCAGTACTTC. Translation: CASSPGAAGEETQYF.

The CDR3 region has the DNA TGTGCCAGCAGCGGGGGGGGGCCCCCAGATACGCAGTATTTT. Translating gives CASSGGGPPDTQYF. The J gene is TRBJ2-3, the V gene TRBV7-2; D possibly corresponds to TRBD2 (7 bases). Germline V gene sequence: CDR1 SGHTA, CDR2 FQGNSA. V was cut by 5 bases and J by 4 bases, with 13 bases left in between. The length of the CDR3 is 14 residues.

This clone was seen a handful of times. The CDR3 bases are TGCGCCAGCAGCCAAGATTGGCTAGCGGGGGGGCCCACAGATACGCAGTATTTT. Translated, it gives CASSQDWLAGGPTDTQYF. V usage is TRBV4-1 and J usage is TRBJ2-3, with 12 bases that match TRBD2. This CDR3 has 18 amino acids. The germline V gene encodes CDR1 MGHRA and CDR2 YSYEKL. After removal of 0 bases from V and 2 bases from J, the junction contained 6 bases not matched to a gene.